Sequencing of this T cell receptor (beta chain) was carried out in a study of cytomegalovirus exposure and HLA in healthy donors. The overall study: From HLA-typed donors, an early data release held around 85 million unique TCRs. The study, taken as a whole, reports: Common viral pathogens (according to a later analysis) appeared linked to several of the most significant clusters. V- and J-gene trimming in TCR beta was tied to a missense DCLRE1C variant by an analysis performed later.

Points on this clone: Its antigen is still unknown.

Trimming at V came to 5 bases and at J to 2 bases, leaving 13 bases not matched to a gene. Germline V gene sequence: CDR1 MNHEY, CDR2 SMNVEV (reference sequence). CDR3 length: 17 residues. The PCR ran on 60 Vbeta and 13 Jbeta primers. Profiled with immunoSEQ multiplex PCR; TCRdb holds only in-frame clones, not every one. The data contain roughly 200,000 clones, 78% of them singletons. V is TRBV27 and J is TRBJ2-7, with 9 bases matching TRBD1. This receptor was taken from a female donor in good health and CMV-seronegative. Sample: PBMCs. CDR3 DNA: TGTGCCAGCAGTAACCATTTCTCGGGACAGGGAACCTACGAGCAGTACTTC. This sequence encodes CASSNHFSGQGTYEQYF.